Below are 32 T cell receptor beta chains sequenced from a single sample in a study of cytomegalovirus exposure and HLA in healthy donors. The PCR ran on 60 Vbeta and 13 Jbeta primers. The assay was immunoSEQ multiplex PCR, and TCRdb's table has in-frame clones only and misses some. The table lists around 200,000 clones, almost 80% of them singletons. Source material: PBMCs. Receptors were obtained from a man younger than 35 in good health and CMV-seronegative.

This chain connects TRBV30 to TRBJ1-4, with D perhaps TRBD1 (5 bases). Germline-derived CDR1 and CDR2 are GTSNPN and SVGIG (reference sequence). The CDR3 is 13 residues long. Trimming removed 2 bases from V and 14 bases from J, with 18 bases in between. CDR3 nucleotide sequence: TGTGCCTGGAGTAGGGACGACCCGGGGAGGCTGTTTTTT. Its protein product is CAWSRDDPGRLFF.

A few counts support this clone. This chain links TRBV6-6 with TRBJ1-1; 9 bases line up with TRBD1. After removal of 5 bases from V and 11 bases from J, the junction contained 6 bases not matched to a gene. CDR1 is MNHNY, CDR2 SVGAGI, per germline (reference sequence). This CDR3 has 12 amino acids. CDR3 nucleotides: TGTGCCAGCAGTCTACAGGGGGCTGGGGCTTTCTTT. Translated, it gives CASSLQGAGAFF.

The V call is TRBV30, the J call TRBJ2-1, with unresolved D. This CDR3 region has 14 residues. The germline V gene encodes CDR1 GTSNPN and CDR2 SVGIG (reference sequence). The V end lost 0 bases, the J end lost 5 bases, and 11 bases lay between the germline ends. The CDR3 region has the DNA TGTGCCTGGAGTGTATTGACGGAGCACAATGAGCAGTTCTTC. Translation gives CAWSVLTEHNEQFF.

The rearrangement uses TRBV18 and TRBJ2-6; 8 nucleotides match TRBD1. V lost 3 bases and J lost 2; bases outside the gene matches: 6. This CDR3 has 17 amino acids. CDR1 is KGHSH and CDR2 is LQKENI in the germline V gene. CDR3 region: CASSPLAQGAGANVLTF. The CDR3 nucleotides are TGTGCCAGCTCACCCCTCGCACAGGGGGCTGGGGCCAACGTCCTGACTTTC.

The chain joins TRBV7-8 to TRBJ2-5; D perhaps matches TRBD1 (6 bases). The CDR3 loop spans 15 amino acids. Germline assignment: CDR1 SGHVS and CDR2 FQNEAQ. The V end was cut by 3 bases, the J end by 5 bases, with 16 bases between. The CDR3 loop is CASSLAGVGRETQYF. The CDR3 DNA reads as TGTGCCAGCAGCTTGGCAGGGGTAGGGCGGGAGACCCAGTACTTC.

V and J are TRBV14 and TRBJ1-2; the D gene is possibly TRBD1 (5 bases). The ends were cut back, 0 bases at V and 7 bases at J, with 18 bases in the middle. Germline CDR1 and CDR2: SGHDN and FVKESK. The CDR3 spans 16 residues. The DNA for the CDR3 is TGTGCCAGCAGCCAAGATCTCCCAGGGAGGTCTCGTGGCTACACCTTC. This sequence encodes CASSQDLPGRSRGYTF.

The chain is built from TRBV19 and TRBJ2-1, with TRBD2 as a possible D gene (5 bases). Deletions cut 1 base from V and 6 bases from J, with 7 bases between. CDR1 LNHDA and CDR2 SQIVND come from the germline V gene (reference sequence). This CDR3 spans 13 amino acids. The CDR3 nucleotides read TGTGCCAGTAGTATAGGACTATCCAATGAGCAGTTCTTC. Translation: CASSIGLSNEQFF.

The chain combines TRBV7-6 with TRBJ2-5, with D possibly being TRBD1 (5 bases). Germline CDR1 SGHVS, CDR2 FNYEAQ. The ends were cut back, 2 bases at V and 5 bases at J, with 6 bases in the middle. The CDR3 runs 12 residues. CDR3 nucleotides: TGTGCCAGCAGCTTATCAGGGGAGACCCAGTACTTC. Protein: CASSLSGETQYF.

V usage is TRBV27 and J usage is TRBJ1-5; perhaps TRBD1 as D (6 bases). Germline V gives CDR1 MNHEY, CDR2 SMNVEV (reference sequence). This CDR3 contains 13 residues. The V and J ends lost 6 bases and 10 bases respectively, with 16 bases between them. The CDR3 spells CASRALGGQPQHF. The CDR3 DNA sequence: TGTGCCAGCAGGGCTTTAGGGGGTCAACCCCAGCATTTT.

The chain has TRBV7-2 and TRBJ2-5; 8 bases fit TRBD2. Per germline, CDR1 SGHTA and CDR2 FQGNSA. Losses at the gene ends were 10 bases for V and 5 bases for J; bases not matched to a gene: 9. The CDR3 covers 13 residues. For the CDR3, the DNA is TGTGCCACAAAGCGGGGGATGGGGGAGACCCAGTACTTC. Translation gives CATKRGMGETQYF.

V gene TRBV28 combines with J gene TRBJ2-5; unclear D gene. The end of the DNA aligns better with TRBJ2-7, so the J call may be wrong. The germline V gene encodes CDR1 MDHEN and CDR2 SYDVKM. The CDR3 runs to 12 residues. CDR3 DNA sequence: TGTGCCAGCAGCTCGATCACCTACGAGCAGTACTTC. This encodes CASSSITYEQYF.

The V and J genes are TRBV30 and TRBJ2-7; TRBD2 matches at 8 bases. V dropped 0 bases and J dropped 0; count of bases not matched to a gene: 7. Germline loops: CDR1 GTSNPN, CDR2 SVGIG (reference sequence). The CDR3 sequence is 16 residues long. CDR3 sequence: CAWSVRWSGSSYEQYF. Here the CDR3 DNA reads TGTGCCTGGAGTGTACGGTGGAGCGGGAGCTCCTACGAGCAGTACTTC.

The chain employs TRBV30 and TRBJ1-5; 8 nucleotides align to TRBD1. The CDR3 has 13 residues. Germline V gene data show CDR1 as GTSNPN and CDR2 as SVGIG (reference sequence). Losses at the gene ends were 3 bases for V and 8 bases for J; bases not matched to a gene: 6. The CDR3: CAWSPGGLEPQHF. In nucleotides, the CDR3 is TGTGCCTGGAGCCCAGGGGGCCTGGAGCCCCAGCATTTT.

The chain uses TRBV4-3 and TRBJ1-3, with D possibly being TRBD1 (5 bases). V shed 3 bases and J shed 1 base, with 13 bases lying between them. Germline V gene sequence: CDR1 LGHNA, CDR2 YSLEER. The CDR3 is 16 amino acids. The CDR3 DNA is TGCGCCAGCAGCCAGGGCCCCCAGGGATCTGGAAACACCATATATTTT. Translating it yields CASSQGPQGSGNTIYF.

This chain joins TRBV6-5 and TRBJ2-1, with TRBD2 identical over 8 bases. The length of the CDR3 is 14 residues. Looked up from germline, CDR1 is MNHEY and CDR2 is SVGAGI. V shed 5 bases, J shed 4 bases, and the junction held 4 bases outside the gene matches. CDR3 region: CASSPGLDYNEQFF. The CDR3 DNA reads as TGTGCCAGCAGTCCGGGACTAGATTACAATGAGCAGTTCTTC.

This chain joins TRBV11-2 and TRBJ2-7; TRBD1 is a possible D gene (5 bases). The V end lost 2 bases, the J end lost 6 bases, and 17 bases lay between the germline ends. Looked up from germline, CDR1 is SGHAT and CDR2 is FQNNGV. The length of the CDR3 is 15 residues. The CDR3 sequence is CASSLFKGMPSEQYF. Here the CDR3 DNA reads TGTGCCAGCAGCTTATTTAAGGGGATGCCTAGCGAGCAGTACTTC.

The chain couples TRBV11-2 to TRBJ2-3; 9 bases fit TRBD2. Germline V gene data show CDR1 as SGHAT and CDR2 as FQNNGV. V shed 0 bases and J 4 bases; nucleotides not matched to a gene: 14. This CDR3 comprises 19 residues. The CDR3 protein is CASSLDLLLAGESSDTQYF. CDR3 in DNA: TGTGCCAGCAGCTTAGATCTCCTGTTAGCGGGAGAATCGTCAGATACGCAGTATTTT.

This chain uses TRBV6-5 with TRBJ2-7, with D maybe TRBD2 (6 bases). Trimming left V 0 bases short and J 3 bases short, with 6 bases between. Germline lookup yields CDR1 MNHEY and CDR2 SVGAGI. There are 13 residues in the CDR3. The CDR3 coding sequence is TGTGCCAGCAGTTACTCGACTAGCTACGAGCAGTACTTC. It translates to CASSYSTSYEQYF.

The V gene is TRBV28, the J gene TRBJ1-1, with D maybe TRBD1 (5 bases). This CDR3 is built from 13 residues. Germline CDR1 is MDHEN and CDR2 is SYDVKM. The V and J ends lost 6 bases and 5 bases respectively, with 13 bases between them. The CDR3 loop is CASSQGLSTEAFF. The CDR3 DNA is TGTGCCAGCAGCCAGGGCCTGAGTACTGAAGCTTTCTTT.

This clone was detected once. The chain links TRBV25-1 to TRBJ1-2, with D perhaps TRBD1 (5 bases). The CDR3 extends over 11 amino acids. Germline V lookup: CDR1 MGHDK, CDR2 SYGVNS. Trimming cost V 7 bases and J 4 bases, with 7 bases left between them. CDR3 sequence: CASNQGYGYTF. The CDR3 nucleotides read TGTGCCAGCAATCAGGGCTATGGCTACACCTTC.

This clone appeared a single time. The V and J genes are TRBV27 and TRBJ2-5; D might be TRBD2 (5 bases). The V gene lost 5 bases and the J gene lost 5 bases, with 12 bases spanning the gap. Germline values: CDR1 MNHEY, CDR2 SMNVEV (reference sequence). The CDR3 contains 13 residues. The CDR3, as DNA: TGTGCCAGCAGTCCCACTAGTCTTGAGACCCAGTACTTC. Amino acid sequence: CASSPTSLETQYF.

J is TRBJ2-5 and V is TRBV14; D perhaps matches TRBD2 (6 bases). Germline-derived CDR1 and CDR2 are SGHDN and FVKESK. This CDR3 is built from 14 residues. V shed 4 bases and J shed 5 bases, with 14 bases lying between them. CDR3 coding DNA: TGTGCCAGCAGCCCGCCAGCGGGTTCGGAGACCCAGTACTTC. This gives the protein CASSPPAGSETQYF.

DNA of the CDR3: TGTGCCAGCAGCTCCTATCCGGGAGAATCTTCACCCCTCCACTTT. Amino acid sequence: CASSSYPGESSPLHF. The gene calls are TRBV11-3 and TRBJ1-6; D gene unclear. Germline-derived CDR1 and CDR2 are SGHNT and YENEEA. The CDR3 totals 15 residues. V was cut by 4 bases and J by 9 bases, with 16 bases left in between. The whole variable domain, remainder taken from reference TRBV11-3 and TRBJ1-6, is EAGVVQSPRYKIIEKKQPVAFWCNPISGHNTLYWYLQNLGQGPELLIRYENEEAVDDSQLPKDRFSAERLKGVDSTLKIQPAELGDSAVYLCASSSYPGESSPLHFGNGTRLTVT.

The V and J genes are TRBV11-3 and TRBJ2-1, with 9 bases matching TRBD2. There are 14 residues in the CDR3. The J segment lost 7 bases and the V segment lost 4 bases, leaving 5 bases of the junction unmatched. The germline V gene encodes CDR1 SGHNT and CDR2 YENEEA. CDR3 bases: TGTGCCAGCAGCTCCCTAGCGGGGTCAAATGAGCAGTTCTTC. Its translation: CASSSLAGSNEQFF.

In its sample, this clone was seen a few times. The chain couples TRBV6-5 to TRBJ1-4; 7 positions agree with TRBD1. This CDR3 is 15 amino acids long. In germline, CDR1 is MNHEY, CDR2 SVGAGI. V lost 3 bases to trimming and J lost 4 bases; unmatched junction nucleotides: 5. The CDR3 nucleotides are TGTGCCAGCAGTTATTTCGGACAGGTTAATGAAAAACTGTTTTTT. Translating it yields CASSYFGQVNEKLFF.

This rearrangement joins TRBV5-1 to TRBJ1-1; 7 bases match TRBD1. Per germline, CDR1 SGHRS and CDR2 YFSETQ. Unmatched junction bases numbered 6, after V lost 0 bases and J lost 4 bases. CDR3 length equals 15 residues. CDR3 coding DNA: TGCGCCAGCAGCTTGGCCGGAGGGGGCGGCACTGAAGCTTTCTTT. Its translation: CASSLAGGGGTEAFF.

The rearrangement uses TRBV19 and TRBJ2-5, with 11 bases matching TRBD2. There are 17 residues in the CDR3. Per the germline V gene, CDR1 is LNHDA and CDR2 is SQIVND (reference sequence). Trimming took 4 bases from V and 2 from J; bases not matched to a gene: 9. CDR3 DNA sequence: TGTGCCAGTAGTACTCACCCACTAGCGGGGGTGCAAGAGACCCAGTACTTC. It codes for CASSTHPLAGVQETQYF. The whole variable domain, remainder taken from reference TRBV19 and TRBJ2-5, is DGGITQSPKYLFRKEGQNVTLSCEQNLNHDAMYWYRQDPGQGLRLIYYSQIVNDFQKGDIAEGYSVSREKKESFPLTVTSAQKNPTAFYLCASSTHPLAGVQETQYFGPGTRLLVL.

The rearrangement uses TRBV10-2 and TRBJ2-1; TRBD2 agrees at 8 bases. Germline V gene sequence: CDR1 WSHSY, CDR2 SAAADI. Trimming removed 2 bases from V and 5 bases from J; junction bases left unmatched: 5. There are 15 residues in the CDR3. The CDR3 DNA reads TGCGCCAGCAGTGAGAGGGGACTAGTGAACAATGAGCAGTTCTTC. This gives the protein CASSERGLVNNEQFF.

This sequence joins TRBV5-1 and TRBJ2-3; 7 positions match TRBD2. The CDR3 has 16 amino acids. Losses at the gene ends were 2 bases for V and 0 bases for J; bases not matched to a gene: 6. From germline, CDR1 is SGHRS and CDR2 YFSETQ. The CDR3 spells CASSLNGGSSTDTQYF. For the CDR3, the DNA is TGCGCCAGCAGCTTAAACGGGGGGTCTAGCACAGATACGCAGTATTTT.

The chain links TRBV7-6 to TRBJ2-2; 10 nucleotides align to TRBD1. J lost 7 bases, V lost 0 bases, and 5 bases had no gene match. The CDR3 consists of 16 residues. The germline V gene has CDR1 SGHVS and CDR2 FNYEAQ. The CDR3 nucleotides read TGTGCCAGCAGCTTAGCCGACAGGGGGCTGGTCGGGGAGCTGTTTTTT. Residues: CASSLADRGLVGELFF.

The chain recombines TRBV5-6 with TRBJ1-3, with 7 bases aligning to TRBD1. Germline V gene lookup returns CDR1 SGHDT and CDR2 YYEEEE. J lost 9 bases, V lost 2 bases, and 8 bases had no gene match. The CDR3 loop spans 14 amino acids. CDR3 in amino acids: CASSLHRGSVTIYF. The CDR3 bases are TGTGCCAGCAGCTTACACAGGGGTTCGGTCACCATATATTTT.

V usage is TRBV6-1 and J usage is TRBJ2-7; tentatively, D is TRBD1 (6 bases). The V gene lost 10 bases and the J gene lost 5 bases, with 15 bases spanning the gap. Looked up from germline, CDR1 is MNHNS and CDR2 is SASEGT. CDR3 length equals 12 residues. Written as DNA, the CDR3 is TGTGCCACCTGGGCAGGGGCCCACGAGCAGTACTTC. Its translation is CATWAGAHEQYF.